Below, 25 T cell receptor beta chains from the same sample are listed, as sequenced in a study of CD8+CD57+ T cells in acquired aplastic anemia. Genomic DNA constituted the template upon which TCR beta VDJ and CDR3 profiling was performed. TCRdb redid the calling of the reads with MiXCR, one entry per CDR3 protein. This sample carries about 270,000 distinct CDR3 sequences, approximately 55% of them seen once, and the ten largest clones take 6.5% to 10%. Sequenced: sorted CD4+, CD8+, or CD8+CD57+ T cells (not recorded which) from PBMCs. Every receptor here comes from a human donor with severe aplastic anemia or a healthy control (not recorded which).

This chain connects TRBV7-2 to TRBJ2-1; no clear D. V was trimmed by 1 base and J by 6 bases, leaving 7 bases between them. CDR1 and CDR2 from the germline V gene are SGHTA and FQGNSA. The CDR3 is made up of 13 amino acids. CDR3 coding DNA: TGTGCCAGCAGCTTAGGATCGCTCAATGAGCAGTTCTTC. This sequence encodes CASSLGSLNEQFF.

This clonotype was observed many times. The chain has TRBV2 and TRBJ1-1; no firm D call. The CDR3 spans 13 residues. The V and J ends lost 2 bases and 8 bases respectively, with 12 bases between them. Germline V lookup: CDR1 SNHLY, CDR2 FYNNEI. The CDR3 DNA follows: TGTGCCAGCAGTGAATTTCGGGCCGTCGAAGCTTTCTTT. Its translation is CASSEFRAVEAFF.

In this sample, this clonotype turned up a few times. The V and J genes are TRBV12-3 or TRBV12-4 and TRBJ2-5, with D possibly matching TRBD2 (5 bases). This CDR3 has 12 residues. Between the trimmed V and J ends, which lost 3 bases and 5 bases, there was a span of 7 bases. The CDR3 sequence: CASSLTGETQYF. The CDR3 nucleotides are TGTGCCAGCAGTTTGACGGGGGAGACCCAGTACTTC.

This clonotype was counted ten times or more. CDR3 in DNA: TGTGCCACCAGTGATTCAAGACCCCAAGAGACCCAGTACTTC. The encoded protein is CATSDSRPQETQYF. V and J are TRBV24-1 and TRBJ2-5, with no clear D. V dropped 2 bases and J dropped 1 base, with 7 bases sitting between them. The CDR3 length is 14 residues. Germline CDR1 KGHDR, CDR2 SFDVKD.

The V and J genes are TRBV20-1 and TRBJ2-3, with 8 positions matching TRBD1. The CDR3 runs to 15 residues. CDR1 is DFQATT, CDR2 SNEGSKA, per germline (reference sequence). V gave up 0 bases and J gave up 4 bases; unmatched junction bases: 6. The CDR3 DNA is TGCAGTGCTAGAGATGGGAGGACAGGGTCAGATACGCAGTATTTT. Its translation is CSARDGRTGSDTQYF.

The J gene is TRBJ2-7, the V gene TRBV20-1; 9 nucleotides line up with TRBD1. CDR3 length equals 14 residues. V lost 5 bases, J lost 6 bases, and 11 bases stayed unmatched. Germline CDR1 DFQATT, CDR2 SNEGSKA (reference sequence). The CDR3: CSASPGQGKSEQYF. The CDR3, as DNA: TGCAGTGCTTCTCCGGGACAGGGAAAGTCCGAGCAGTACTTC.

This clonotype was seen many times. The CDR3, as DNA: TGTGCCAGCAGTTTCCTGGGACAGGGCTATTCACCCCTCCACTTT. It specifies CASSFLGQGYSPLHF. The rearrangement links TRBV27 to TRBJ1-6, with 9 bases aligning to TRBD1. V was pared by 3 bases and J by 8 bases, with 5 bases of the junction left unmatched. Germline-derived CDR1 and CDR2 are MNHEY and SMNVEV (reference sequence). The CDR3 spans 15 residues.

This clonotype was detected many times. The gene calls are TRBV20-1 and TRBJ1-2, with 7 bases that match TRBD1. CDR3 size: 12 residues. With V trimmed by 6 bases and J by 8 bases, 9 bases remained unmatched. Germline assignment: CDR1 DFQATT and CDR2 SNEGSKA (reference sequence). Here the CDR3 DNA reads TGCAGTGCCAGGGGGGGCGGAGGAGGCTACACCTTC. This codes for CSARGGGGGYTF.

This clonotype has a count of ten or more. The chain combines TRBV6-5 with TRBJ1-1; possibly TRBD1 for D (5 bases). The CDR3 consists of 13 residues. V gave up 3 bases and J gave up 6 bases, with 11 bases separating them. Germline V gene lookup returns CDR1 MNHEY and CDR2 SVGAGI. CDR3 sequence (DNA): TGTGCCAGCAGTTATCGAGGGGACCCTGAAGCTTTCTTT. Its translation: CASSYRGDPEAFF.

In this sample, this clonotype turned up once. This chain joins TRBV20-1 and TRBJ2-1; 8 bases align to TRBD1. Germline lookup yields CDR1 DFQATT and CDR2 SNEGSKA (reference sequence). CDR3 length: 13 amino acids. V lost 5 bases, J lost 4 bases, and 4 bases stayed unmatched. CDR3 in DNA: TGCAGTGCTCCGGGGGACAGGTACAATGAGCAGTTCTTC. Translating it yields CSAPGDRYNEQFF.

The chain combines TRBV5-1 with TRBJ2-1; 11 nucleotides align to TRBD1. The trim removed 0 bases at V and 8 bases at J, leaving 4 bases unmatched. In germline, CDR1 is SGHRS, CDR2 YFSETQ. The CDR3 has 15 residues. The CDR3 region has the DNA TGCGCCAGCAGCTTGGGGACAGGGGGCGTGGATGAGCAGTTCTTC. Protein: CASSLGTGGVDEQFF.

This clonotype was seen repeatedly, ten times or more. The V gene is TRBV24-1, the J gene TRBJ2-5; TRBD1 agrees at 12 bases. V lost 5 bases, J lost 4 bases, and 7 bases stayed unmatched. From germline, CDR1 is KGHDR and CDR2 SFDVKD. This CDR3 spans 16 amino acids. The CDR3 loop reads CATSVGTGQGAETQYF. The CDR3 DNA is TGTGCCACCAGTGTTGGAACGGGACAGGGGGCAGAGACCCAGTACTTC.

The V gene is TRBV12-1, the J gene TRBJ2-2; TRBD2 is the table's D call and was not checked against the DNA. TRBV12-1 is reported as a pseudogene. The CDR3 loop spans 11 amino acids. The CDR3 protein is CASSSLAELFF. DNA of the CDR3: TGTGCCAGCAGCTCACTAGCGGAGCTGTTTTTT.

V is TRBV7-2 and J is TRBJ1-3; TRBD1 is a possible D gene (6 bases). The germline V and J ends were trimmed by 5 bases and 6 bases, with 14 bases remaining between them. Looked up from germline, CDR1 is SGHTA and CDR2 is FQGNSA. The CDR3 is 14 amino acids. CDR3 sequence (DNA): TGTGCCAGCAGCGACGTCGACAGGATAAACACCATATATTTT. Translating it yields CASSDVDRINTIYF.

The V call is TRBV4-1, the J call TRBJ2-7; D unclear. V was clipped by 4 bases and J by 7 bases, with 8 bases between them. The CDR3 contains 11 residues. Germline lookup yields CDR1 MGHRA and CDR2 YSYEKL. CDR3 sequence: CASSLQDEQYF. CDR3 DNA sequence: TGCGCCAGCAGCCTGCAGGATGAGCAGTACTTC.

The CDR3 nucleotides read TGTGCCAGCAGTTACTCGACCGGACAGGGCTACACCTTC. This sequence encodes CASSYSTGQGYTF. The chain combines TRBV6-5 with TRBJ1-2, with D possibly being TRBD1 (6 bases). The V and J ends lost 0 bases and 8 bases respectively, with 10 bases between them. The CDR3 has 13 amino acids. Germline loops: CDR1 MNHEY, CDR2 SVGAGI.

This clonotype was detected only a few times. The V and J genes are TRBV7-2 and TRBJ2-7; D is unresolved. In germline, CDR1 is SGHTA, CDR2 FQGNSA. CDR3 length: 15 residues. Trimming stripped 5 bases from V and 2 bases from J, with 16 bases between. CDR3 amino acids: CASSALPGSAYEQYF. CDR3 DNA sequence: TGTGCCAGCAGCGCATTGCCAGGCTCAGCCTACGAGCAGTACTTC.

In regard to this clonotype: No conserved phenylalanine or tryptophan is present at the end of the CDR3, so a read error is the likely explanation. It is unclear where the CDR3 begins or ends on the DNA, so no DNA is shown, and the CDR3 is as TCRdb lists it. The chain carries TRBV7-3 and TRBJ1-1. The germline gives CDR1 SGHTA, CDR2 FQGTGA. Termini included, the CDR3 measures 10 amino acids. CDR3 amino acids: CASSPRAASG.

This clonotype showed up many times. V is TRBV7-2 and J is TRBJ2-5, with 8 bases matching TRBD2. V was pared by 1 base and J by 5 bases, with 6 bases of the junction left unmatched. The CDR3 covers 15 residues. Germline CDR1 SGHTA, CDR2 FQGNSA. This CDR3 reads CASSLVSGVGETQYF. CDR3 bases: TGTGCCAGCAGCTTAGTTAGCGGGGTGGGTGAGACCCAGTACTTC. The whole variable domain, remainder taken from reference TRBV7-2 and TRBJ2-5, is GAGVSQSPSNKVTEKGKDVELRCDPISGHTALYWYRQSLGQGLEFLIYFQGNSAPDKSGLPSDRFSAERTGGSVSTLTIQRTQQEDSAVYLCASSLVSGVGETQYFGPGTRLLVL.

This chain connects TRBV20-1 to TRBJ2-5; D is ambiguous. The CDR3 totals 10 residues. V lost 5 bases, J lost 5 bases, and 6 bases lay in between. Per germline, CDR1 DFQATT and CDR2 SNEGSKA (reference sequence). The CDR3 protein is CSALGETQYF. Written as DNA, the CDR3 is TGCAGTGCTCTAGGGGAGACCCAGTACTTC.

The CDR3 DNA sequence: TGTGCCAGCAGCTCATACTCCGGGGGGGAGACCCAGTACTTC. As protein: CASSSYSGGETQYF. V is TRBV7-2 and J is TRBJ2-5; 7 bases map to TRBD2. The CDR3 totals 14 residues. V trimming: 4 bases; J trimming: 5 bases; junction bases outside the gene matches: 7. Germline V gene data show CDR1 as SGHTA and CDR2 as FQGNSA.

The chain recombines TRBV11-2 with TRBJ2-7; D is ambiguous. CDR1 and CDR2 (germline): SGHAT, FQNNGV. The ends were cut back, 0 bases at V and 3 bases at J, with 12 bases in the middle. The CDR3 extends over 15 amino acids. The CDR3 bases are TGTGCCAGCAGCTTAGATTTAGGACGGAGCTACGAGCAGTACTTC. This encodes CASSLDLGRSYEQYF.

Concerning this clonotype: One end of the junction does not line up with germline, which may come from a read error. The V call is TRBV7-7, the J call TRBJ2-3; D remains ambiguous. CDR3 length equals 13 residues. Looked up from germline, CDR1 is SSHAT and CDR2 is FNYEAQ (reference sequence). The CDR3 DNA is TGTGCTAGCAGCCCACTCACCCCAGATACGCAGTATTTT. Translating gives CASSPLTPDTQYF. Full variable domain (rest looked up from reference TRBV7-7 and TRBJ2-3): GAGVSQSPRYKVTKRGQDVTLRCDPISSHATLYWYQQALGQGPEFLTYFNYEAQPDKSGLPSDRFSAERPEGSISTLTIQRTEQRDSAMYRCASSPLTPDTQYFGPGTRLTVL.

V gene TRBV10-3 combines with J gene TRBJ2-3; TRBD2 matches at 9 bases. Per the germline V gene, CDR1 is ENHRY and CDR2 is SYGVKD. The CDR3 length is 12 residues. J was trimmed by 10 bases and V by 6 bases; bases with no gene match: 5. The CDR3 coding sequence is TGTGCCATCAGCCGGACTAGCGAGTCGCAGTATTTT. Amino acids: CAISRTSESQYF.

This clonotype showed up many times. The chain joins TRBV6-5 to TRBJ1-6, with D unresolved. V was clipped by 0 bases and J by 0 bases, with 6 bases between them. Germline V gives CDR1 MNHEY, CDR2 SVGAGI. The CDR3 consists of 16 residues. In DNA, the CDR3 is TGTGCCAGCAGTTACTCGATACCCTCCTATAATTCACCCCTCCACTTT. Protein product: CASSYSIPSYNSPLHF.